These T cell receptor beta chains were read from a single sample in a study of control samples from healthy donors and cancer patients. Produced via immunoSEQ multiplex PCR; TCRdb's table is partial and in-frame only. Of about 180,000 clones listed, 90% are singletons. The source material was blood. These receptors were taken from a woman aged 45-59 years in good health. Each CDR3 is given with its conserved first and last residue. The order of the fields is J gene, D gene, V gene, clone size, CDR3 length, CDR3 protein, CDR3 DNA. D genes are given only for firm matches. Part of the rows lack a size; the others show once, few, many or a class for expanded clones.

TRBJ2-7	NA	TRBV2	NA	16	CASRLGMGEKFYEQYF	TGTGCCAGCAGACTCGGTATGGGGGAGAAGTTCTACGAGCAGTACTTC
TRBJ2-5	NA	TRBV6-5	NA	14	CASSFGTVQETQYF	TGTGCCAGCAGTTTCGGGACGGTACAAGAGACCCAGTACTTC
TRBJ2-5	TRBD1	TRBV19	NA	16	CASSAGTGGFSETQYF	TGTGCCAGTAGTGCCGGGACAGGGGGTTTTTCGGAGACCCAGTACTTC
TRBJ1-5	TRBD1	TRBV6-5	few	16	CASSSDRTGPYQPQHF	TGTGCCAGCAGTTCCGACAGGACAGGGCCCTATCAGCCCCAGCATTTT
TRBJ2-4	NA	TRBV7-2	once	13	CASSLGAGNIQYF	TGTGCCAGCAGCTTAGGGGCGGGGAACATTCAGTACTTC
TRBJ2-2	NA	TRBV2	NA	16	CASRDPGTTSTGELFF	TGTGCCAGCAGGGACCCCGGGACAACATCCACCGGGGAGCTGTTTTTT
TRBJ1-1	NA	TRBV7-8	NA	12	CASSLIGPEAFF	TGTGCCAGCAGCTTAATCGGCCCTGAAGCTTTCTTT
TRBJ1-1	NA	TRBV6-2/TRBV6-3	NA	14	CASSYRQIPTEAFF	TGTGCCAGCAGTTACCGACAGATACCCACTGAAGCTTTCTTT
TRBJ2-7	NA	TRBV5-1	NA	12	CASSLDRYEQYF	TGCGCCAGCAGCTTGGATCGCTACGAGCAGTACTTC
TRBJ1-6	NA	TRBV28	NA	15	CASRVEWGHNSPLHF	TGTGCCAGCAGAGTAGAGTGGGGGCATAATTCACCCCTCCACTTT
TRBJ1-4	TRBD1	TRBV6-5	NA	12	CASRQGDEKLFF	TGTGCCAGCCGACAGGGAGATGAAAAACTGTTTTTT
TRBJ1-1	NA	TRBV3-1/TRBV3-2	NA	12	CASSQPGTEAFF	TGTGCCAGCAGCCAACCAGGCACTGAAGCTTTCTTT
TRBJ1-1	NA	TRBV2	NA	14	CASRAWTDYTEAFF	TGTGCCAGCAGGGCTTGGACAGACTACACTGAAGCTTTCTTT
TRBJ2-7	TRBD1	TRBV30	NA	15	CAWSFAGGPTSEQYF	TGTGCCTGGAGTTTTGCAGGGGGCCCCACGAGCGAGCAGTACTTC
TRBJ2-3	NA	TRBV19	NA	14	CASSIASSADTQYF	TGTGCCAGTAGTATAGCGAGTAGCGCGGATACGCAGTATTTT
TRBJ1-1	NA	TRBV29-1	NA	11	CSVRLNTEAFF	TGCAGCGTTAGATTGAACACTGAAGCTTTCTTT
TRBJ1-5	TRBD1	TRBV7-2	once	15	CASSRTGGPGQPQHF	TGTGCCAGCAGCAGGACAGGGGGCCCTGGACAGCCCCAGCATTTT
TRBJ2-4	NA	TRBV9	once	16	CASSVGPGAAKNIQYF	TGTGCCAGCAGCGTAGGCCCGGGGGCGGCCAAAAACATTCAGTACTTC
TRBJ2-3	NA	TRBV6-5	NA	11	CASRGGDTQYF	TGTGCCAGCAGAGGGGGAGATACGCAGTATTTT
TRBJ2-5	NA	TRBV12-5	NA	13	CASGRDTEETQYF	TGTGCTAGTGGTCGGGACACTGAAGAGACCCAGTACTTC
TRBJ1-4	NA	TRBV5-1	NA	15	CASSPDGAPGEKLFF	TGCGCCAGCAGCCCGGACGGGGCGCCGGGTGAAAAACTGTTTTTT
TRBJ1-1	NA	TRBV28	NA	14	CASSLTGAFSEAFF	TGTGCCAGCAGTTTAACGGGGGCGTTCTCTGAAGCTTTCTTT
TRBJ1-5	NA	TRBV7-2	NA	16	CASSLYSNQASQPQHF	TGTGCCAGCAGCTTATATAGTAATCAGGCTTCTCAGCCCCAGCATTTT
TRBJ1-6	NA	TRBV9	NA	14	CASSVAAINSPLHF	TGTGCCAGCAGCGTAGCCGCGATTAATTCACCCCTCCACTTT
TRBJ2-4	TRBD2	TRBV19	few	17	CASSIRLAGGPQNIQYF	TGTGCCAGTAGTATAAGACTAGCGGGAGGGCCCCAAAACATTCAGTACTTC
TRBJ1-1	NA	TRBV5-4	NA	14	CASSLGWGNAEAFF	TGTGCCAGCAGCTTGGGGTGGGGGAACGCTGAAGCTTTCTTT
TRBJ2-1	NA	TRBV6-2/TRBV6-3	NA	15	CATRPEGVGNNEQFF	TGTGCCACCCGCCCGGAAGGGGTGGGTAACAATGAGCAGTTCTTC
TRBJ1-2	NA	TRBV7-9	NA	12	CASSSQGDGYTF	TGTGCCAGCAGCTCCCAAGGGGACGGCTACACCTTC
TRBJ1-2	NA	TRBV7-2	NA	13	CASSLEVRVGYTF	TGTGCCAGCAGCTTAGAGGTACGGGTCGGCTACACCTTC
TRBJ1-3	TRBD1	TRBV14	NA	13	CASSPWTGTAIYF	TGTGCCAGCAGCCCTTGGACAGGGACCGCCATATATTTT
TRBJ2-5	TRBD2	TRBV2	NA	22	CASSRPGAGGFRRSVGQETQYF	TGTGCCAGCAGTCGCCCCGGGGCGGGGGGGTTCAGGCGTAGTGTCGGCCAAGAGACCCAGTACTTC
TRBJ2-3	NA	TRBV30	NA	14	CAWSVGAHTDTQYF	TGTGCCTGGAGTGTCGGGGCCCACACAGATACGCAGTATTTT
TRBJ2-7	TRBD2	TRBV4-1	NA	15	CASSQEGRGSYEQYF	TGCGCCAGCAGCCAAGAAGGGAGGGGATCCTACGAGCAGTACTTC
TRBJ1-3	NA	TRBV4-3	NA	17	CASSQEEGPRSGNTIYF	TGCGCCAGCAGCCAAGAAGAGGGCCCCCGGTCTGGAAACACCATATATTTT
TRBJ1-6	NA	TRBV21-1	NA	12	CASLGTDSPLHF	TGTGCCAGCCTGGGGACGGATTCACCCCTCCACTTT
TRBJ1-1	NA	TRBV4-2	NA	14	CASSQSNRVTEAFF	TGTGCCAGCAGCCAAAGCAACAGGGTAACTGAAGCTTTCTTT
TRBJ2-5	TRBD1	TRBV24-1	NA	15	CATSDPSGGVETQYF	TGTGCCACCAGTGATCCTTCAGGGGGCGTGGAGACCCAGTACTTC